This T cell receptor (beta chain) was sequenced during a study of CD8 T cells in Susac syndrome. Findings and limits, study-wide: Regarding the TCR sequencing and HLA analysis, the study admitted that a relatively small number of individuals were involved.

As to this clonotype: The antigen is not known.

Those who served as multiple sclerosis controls were treatment-naive patients with stable or active relapsing-remitting disease. TEMRA cells were FACS-enriched, with CD8+ and CD4+ T cells isolated negatively. Random hexamers were used to reverse transcribe the RNA input (about 0.5 to 1 ug). The amplification used immunoSEQ multiplex PCR on TCR beta CDR3; it spanned 54 Vbeta and 13 Jbeta. MiXCR, applied by TCRdb to the immunoSEQ multiplex PCR reads, yields one record per CDR3 protein. Of a few hundred thousand distinct CDR3 sequences listed, just over 90% are singletons. Germline CDR1 DFQATT, CDR2 SNEGSKA (reference sequence). This CDR3 region has 13 residues. Trimming took off 4 bases at V and 5 bases at J, with 14 bases between the two ends.

This clonotype was sampled from a human donor with multiple sclerosis. The source material was CD4+ T cells from PBMCs. This chain links TRBV20-1 with TRBJ2-5; D is perhaps TRBD1 (6 bases). The chain's CDR3 is CSATQVGAETQYF. CDR3 sequence (DNA): TGCAGTGCTACACAAGTGGGGGCGGAGACCCAGTACTTC.